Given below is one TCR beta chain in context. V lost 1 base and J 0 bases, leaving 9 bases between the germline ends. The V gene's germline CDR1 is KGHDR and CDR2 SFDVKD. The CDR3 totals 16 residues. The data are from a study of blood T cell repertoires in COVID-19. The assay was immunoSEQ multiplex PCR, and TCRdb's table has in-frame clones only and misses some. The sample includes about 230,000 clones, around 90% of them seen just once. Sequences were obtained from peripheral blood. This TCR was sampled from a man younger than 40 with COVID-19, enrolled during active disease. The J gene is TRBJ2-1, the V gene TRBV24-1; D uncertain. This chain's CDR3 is CATSDFAESSYNEQFF. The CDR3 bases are TGTGCCACCAGTGATTTTGCGGAATCCTCCTACAATGAGCAGTTCTTC.